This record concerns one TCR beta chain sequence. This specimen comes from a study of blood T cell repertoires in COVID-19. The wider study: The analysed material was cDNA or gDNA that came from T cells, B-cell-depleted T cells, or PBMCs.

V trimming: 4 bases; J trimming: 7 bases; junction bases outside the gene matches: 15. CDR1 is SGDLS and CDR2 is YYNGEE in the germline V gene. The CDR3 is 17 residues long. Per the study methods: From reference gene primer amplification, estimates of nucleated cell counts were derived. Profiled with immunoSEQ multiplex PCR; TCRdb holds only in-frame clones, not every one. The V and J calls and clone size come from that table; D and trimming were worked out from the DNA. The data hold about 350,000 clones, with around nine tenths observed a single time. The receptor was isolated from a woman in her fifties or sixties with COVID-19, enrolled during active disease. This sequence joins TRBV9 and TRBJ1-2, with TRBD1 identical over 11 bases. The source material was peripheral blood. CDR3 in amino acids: CASSPFPGTGGLFGYTF. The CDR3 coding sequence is TGTGCCAGCAGCCCCTTTCCCGGGACAGGGGGATTATTTGGCTACACCTTC.